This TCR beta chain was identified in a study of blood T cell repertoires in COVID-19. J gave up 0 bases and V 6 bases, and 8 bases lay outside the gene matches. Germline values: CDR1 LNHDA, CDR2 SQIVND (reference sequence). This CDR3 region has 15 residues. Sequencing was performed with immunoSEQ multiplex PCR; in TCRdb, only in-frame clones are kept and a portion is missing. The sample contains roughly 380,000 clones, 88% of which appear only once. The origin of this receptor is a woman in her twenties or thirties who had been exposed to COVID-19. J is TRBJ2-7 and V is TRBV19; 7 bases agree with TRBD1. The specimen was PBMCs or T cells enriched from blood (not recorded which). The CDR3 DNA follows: TGTGCCAGTAGAGAAAGCCGGGACAGCTCCTACGAGCAGTACTTC. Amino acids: CASRESRDSSYEQYF.